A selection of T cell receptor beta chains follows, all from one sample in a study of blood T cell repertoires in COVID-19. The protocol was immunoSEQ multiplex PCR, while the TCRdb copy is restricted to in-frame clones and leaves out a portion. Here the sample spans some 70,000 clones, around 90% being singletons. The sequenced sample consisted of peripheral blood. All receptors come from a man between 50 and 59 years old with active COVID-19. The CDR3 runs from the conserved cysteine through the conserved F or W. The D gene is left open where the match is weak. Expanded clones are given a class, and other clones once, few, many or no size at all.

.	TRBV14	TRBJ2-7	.	TGTGCCAGCAGCCAAGAACAGGACTACGAGCAGTACTTC	CASSQEQDYEQYF
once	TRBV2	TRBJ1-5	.	TGTGCCAGCAGTGTGGTGGGCCAGCCCCAGCATTTT	CASSVVGQPQHF
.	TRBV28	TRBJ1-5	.	TGTGCCAGCAGTTTTCTTGTCAGGGGAGGCAATCAGCCCCAGCATTTT	CASSFLVRGGNQPQHF
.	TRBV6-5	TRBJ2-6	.	TGTGCCACCATTAGCTCTGGGGCCAACGTCCTGACTTTC	CATISSGANVLTF
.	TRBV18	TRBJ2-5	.	TGTGCCAGCTCACCGGCCCAAGAGACCCAGTACTTC	CASSPAQETQYF
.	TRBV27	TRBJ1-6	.	TGTGCCAGCAGCAGGGTTTATAATTCACCCCTCCACTTT	CASSRVYNSPLHF
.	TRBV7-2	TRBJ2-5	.	TGTGCCAGCAGCTTGGGGGCTAGCCCTCCGACCCAGTACTTC	CASSLGASPPTQYF
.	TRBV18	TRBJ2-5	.	TGTGCCAGCTCACCAAACGACGGAGCGTACCAAGAGACCCAGTACTTC	CASSPNDGAYQETQYF
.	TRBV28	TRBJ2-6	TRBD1	TGTGCCAGCAGCAGACAGGGGCCCGTCTCTGGGGCCAACGTCCTGACTTTC	CASSRQGPVSGANVLTF
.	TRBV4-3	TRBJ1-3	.	TGCGCCAGCAGCCAAGTAGGGGAAAAGAGAAACACCATATATTTT	CASSQVGEKRNTIYF
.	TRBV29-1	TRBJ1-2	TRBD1	TGCAGCGTTGAAGGGGACAGTCTCTATGGCTACACCTTC	CSVEGDSLYGYTF
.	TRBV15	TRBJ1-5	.	TGTGCCACCAGCAGAGGACAGCCTAGCAATCAGCCCCAGCATTTT	CATSRGQPSNQPQHF
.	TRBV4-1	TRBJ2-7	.	TGCGCCAGCAGCCCCTATCCGAACAGGCAATCCTACGAGCAGTACTTC	CASSPYPNRQSYEQYF
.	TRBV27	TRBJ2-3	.	TGTGCCAGCTGGAGGGGCGGAGATAGCACAGATACGCAGTATTTT	CASWRGGDSTDTQYF
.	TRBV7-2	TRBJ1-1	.	TGTGCCAGCAGCTTAGGGGGGAGGTTGAGAAACACTGAAGCTTTCTTT	CASSLGGRLRNTEAFF
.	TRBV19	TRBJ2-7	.	TGTGCCAGTAGTACGACGCCCCGGGGGTATAACTACGAGCAGTACTTC	CASSTTPRGYNYEQYF
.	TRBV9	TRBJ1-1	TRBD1	TGTGCCAGCAGCGTAGGGCAGGGGGCAGGGGGTTTAGAAGCTTTCTTT	CASSVGQGAGGLEAFF
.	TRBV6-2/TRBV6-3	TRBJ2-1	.	TGTGCCAGCAGTCTCAGGGGCCCTCCCTACAATGAGCAGTTCTTC	CASSLRGPPYNEQFF
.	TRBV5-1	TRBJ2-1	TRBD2	TGCGCCAGCAGCGATAGCGGGGGGGCTTACAATGAGCAGTTCTTC	CASSDSGGAYNEQFF
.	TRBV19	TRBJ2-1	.	TGTGCCAGTAGTATAGGCGGGATAGGAAATAATGAGCAGTTCTTC	CASSIGGIGNNEQFF
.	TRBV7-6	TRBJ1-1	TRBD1	TGTGCCAGCAGCGCCCGACAGGGGATGAACACTGAAGCTTTCTTT	CASSARQGMNTEAFF
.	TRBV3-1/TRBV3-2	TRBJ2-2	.	TGTGCCAGCACCTCACGTGGCCAACAGGGTGGCACCGGGGAGCTGTTTTTT	CASTSRGQQGGTGELFF
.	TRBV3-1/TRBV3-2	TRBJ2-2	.	TGTGCCAGCAGCCAACGAGAGACAGGCGGTAGGGGGGAGCTGTTTTTT	CASSQRETGGRGELFF
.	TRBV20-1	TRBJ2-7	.	TGCAGTGCTAGTACAGCCTCCTACGAGCAGTACTTC	CSASTASYEQYF
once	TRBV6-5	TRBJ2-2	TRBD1	TGTGCCAGCAGTTACTCCCGGGACAGACACACCGGGGAGCTGTTTTTT	CASSYSRDRHTGELFF
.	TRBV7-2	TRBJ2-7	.	TGTGCCAGCAGCTTAGGAGTTCTTTACGAGCAGTACTTC	CASSLGVLYEQYF